This TCR beta chain comes out of a study of T cell responses to AZD1222 COVID-19 vaccine. In regard to this clone: Its specificity is not known.

Points from the study as a whole: Without day 14 samples, only post-peak T cell repertoires were studied. Dominant CD4 TCR responses targeted spike regions 160-218 and 743-854.

TCRdb's copy holds only in-frame clones and misses some; the assay was immunoSEQ multiplex PCR. Here the sample spans about 140,000 clones, less than 95% being singletons. Germline values: CDR1 MNHEY, CDR2 SVGAGI. The V and J ends lost 8 bases and 5 bases respectively, with 21 bases between them. The CDR3 is made up of 15 amino acids. The sequence was obtained from an adult who received the AZD1222 COVID-19 vaccine. The source material was peripheral blood, sampled 28 days after the second AZD1222 dose. The chain combines TRBV6-5 with TRBJ2-5; weak D call: TRBD1 (6 bases). The CDR3 DNA reads TGTGCCAGCTCACCCATTGTCGGGACAACCGAGACCCAGTACTTC. Translation: CASSPIVGTTETQYF.